The entry below describes one T cell receptor beta chain. J was trimmed by 4 bases and V by 4 bases; bases with no gene match: 4. Per germline, CDR1 SGHRS and CDR2 YFSETQ. The CDR3 has 14 amino acids. The data stem from a study of blood T cell repertoires in COVID-19. Profiled with immunoSEQ multiplex PCR; TCRdb holds only in-frame clones, not every one. The sample records some 150,000 clones, about 86% being singletons. This TCR came from a woman in her fifties or sixties with acute or convalescent COVID-19. Sequencing input: peripheral blood. J is TRBJ2-7 and V is TRBV5-1; 11 bases line up with TRBD1. CDR3 coding DNA: TGCGCCAGCAGCAGAGGACAGGGGGCTTACGAGCAGTACTTC. Residues: CASSRGQGAYEQYF.